This entry describes one TCR beta chain. A few counts support this clonotype. Its antigen is not yet known. No clone much larger than this one lies a single base away; base qualities are absent. Stable Graves' hyperthyroidism was defined as the absence of progression to ophthalmopathy over 18 months of follow-up. Hyperthyroidism patients were newly diagnosed, had a disease duration of under 2 months, and were aged 18 to 65 years. Exclusion was applied to patients with uncontrolled infections, other autoimmune diseases, pregnancy or lactation. Clinical symptoms, serum thyroxine and TRAb, thyroid ultrasound, and orbital computed tomography formed the basis for the diagnoses. PBMCs were separated from 10 ml of fresh peripheral blood using Ficoll-Paque density gradient centrifugation. Total RNA was extracted using Trizol reagent, and RNA quality was assessed on an Agilent 2100 Bioanalyzer. The data stem from a study of T cells in Graves' hyperthyroidism and ophthalmopathy (dated by TCRdb to between 2019 and 2020). In the study overall: Peripheral blood samples were taken at the time of initial diagnosis, prior to any treatment. To identify distinguishing TCR V-J signatures, a discovery cohort of around 100 patients was used, comprising 43 with Graves' ophthalmopathy and some 60 with stable Graves' hyperthyroidism. An independent validation cohort of around 19 hyperthyroidism patients and about 15 patients who later progressed to ophthalmopathy tested prospective prediction of ophthalmopathy. The 75 to 100 discovery patients were randomly divided into training and test sets at a 7:3 ratio. The study also compared thyroid tissue and blood T-cell repertoires from a handful of Graves' hyperthyroidism patients. Once sampling was done, hyperthyroidism patients were given methimazole at a starting dose of 30 mg daily, whereas ophthalmopathy patients were given high-dose intravenous methylprednisolone. The paper describes TCR Vbeta CDR3 sequencing of 120 to 150 peripheral blood samples, made up of approximately 40 ophthalmopathy patients, some 80 hyperthyroidism patients and some 17 progressor patients.

CDR1 and CDR2 were assigned from the germline V gene (reference sequence) as LNHNV and YYDKDF. The junction carries 19 bases between V and J, which are trimmed by 8 bases and 10 bases respectively. The CDR3 runs 13 amino acids, cysteine and phenylalanine included. Just CDR3 DNA is preserved here, 39 bases in frame from base 1. Points the paper makes about the study in general: Sample size was not statistically predetermined, and investigators were not blinded to group allocation. In validation, the model predicted progression to ophthalmopathy with 55% to 71% sensitivity and approximately 78% specificity, a median of 6.5 months before onset. In cross-validation, a model built on a 13 V-J signature told ophthalmopathy apart from stable hyperthyroidism with approximately 90% sensitivity and 81% to 82% specificity, and in testing the same model reached 80%/75%. Blood samples also contained most of the expanded thyroid clonotypes (frequency above 0.001), which suggests that blood repertoires may reflect thyroid immune responses.

Amplification of TCR beta CDR3 regions was carried out from RNA transcripts. A first-round RT-PCR of the TCR CDR3 used the HTBI primer set with the Qiagen OneStep RT-PCR kit. A second multiplex PCR round built the libraries, followed by size selection and purification. The libraries were sequenced on an Illumina HiSeq2000 using paired-end 100 bp reads. In the paper's pipeline: Raw data were processed with SOAPnuke, discarding reads with adapters, uncalled bases, mean Phred below 15, or no exact constant-primer or identifier match. COPE v1.2.5 was used to merge the high-quality paired reads, and each unique nucleotide sequence was defined as a clonotype. Clonotypes were aligned to IMGT TRBV, TRBD and TRBJ reference segments using MiTCR v1.1. Only V-J combinations with frequency above 0.0001, covering 98% to 99.2% of repertoires, were analysed. A TCS score was defined as the ratio between F50 (clonal expansion) and ExV (chaos), using BLOSUM62-based TCRdist between CDR3 peptides within each V-J. Welch's t-statistics and random forest reduced roughly 540 V-J features to 10 to 15, which were used in a naive Bayes classifier (R e1071). TCRdb trimmed the raw reads at Q25, called clones with MiXCR and kept productive beta chains. CDR3 protein sequences are deduplicated, and each keeps its most common genes and DNA. The V and J calls were not made by the authors but by TCRdb's processing. The sample includes fewer than 800,000 distinct CDR3 sequences, with around 17% observed a single time. Approximately 8% of the sample comes from the top ten.

The V and J segments used are TRBV15 and TRBJ2-3; TRBD2 is possibly the D segment (5 matching bases). Material: blood. This sequence was found in a man aged 18 to 29 with Graves' hyperthyroidism. The bases are TGTGCCACCCGGGAACAGACGGCCCCGGCGCAGTATTTT. It translates to CATREQTAPAQYF.